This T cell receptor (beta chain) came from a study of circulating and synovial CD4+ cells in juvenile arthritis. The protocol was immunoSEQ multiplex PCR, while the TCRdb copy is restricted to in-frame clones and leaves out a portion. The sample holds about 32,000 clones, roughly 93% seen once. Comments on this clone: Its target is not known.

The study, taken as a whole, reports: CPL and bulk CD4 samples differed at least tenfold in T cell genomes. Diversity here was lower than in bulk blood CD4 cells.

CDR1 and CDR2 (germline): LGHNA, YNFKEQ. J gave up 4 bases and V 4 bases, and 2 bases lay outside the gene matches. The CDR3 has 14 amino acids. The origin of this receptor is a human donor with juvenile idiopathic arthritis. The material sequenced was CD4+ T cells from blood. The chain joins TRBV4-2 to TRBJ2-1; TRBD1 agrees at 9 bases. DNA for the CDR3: TGTGCCAGCAGCCTCGGGACAGGGTACAATGAGCAGTTCTTC. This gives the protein CASSLGTGYNEQFF.